A single sample is the source of the 19 T cell receptor beta chains below, sequenced in a study of blood T cell repertoires in COVID-19. Using immunoSEQ multiplex PCR, the repertoire was profiled, and TCRdb retains in-frame clones only, with some absent. The table includes some 160,000 clones, 80% detected once. Sample: PBMCs or T cells enriched from blood (not recorded which). The receptors derive from a woman in her fifties or sixties who had recovered from COVID-19.

The CDR3 coding sequence is TGTGCCAGTGGCCTAGGACTAGCGTACGAGCAGTTCTTC. It specifies CASGLGLAYEQFF. The gene calls are TRBV19 and TRBJ2-1, with 9 bases fitting TRBD2. The CDR3 consists of 13 residues. CDR1 and CDR2 from the germline V gene are LNHDA and SQIVND (reference sequence). The junction had 9 bases not matched to a gene; V was cut back by 8 bases and J by 10 bases.

The chain carries TRBV21-1 and TRBJ1-6; the table calls TRBD1, which could not be checked here. TRBV21-1 corresponds to a pseudogene. This CDR3 is 17 amino acids long. CDR3 DNA: TGTGCCAGCAGCAGCCCCCACTGGACAGGGTTGAATTCACCCCTCCACTTT. It is translated as CASSSPHWTGLNSPLHF.

At least ten counts were recorded for this clone. The gene calls are TRBV5-1 and TRBJ1-3; a weak D match, TRBD1 (5 bases). Germline V CDR1 and CDR2: SGHRS, YFSETQ. The V gene lost 2 bases and the J gene lost 0 bases, with 15 bases spanning the gap. The CDR3 runs 17 residues. The DNA of the CDR3 is TGCGCCAGCAGCTTATCGACAGCCCCTAGCTCTGGAAACACCATATATTTT. Its protein is CASSLSTAPSSGNTIYF.

This clone was detected once. The CDR3 loop is CASSLGSSSGNTIYF. CDR3 coding DNA: TGCGCCAGCAGCCTAGGGAGCAGCTCTGGAAACACCATATATTTT. This rearrangement joins TRBV4-1 to TRBJ1-3, with D hard to call. Trimming cost V 4 bases and J 0 bases, with 10 bases left between them. Germline V gene data show CDR1 as MGHRA and CDR2 as YSYEKL. The CDR3 runs to 15 residues.

V gene TRBV7-2 combines with J gene TRBJ1-2, with 7 bases fitting TRBD1. Germline assignment: CDR1 SGHTA and CDR2 FQGNSA. The trim removed 6 bases at V and 7 bases at J, leaving 11 bases unmatched. The CDR3 runs 14 residues. CDR3 DNA: TGTGCCAGCAGGTCCGGGACAGCGAATTTTGGCTACACCTTC. The encoded protein is CASRSGTANFGYTF.

The V and J genes are TRBV2 and TRBJ2-7, with TRBD1 matching 7 bases. This CDR3 comprises 14 residues. Germline V lookup: CDR1 SNHLY, CDR2 FYNNEI. V shed 5 bases and J 2 bases; nucleotides not matched to a gene: 6. The CDR3 bases are TGTGCCAGCAGTCCAACAGGGGAACCCTACGAGCAGTACTTC. This gives the protein CASSPTGEPYEQYF.

This clone showed up just a few times. V and J are TRBV5-1 and TRBJ2-7; 11 bases are shared with TRBD2. CDR3 size: 15 residues. CDR1 SGHRS and CDR2 YFSETQ come from the germline V gene. V shed 4 bases, J shed 1 base, and the junction held 4 bases outside the gene matches. CDR3 residues: CASSPSGGRSYEQYF. CDR3 coding DNA: TGCGCCAGCAGCCCTAGCGGGGGGAGGTCCTACGAGCAGTACTTC.

The CDR3 DNA is TGTGCCAGTCAATCTACCGGGACAGAGGTTGAAAAACTGTTTTTT. As protein: CASQSTGTEVEKLFF. The chain carries TRBV19 and TRBJ1-4, with 7 bases aligning to TRBD1. The germline CDR1 and CDR2 sequences are LNHDA and SQIVND (reference sequence). V was clipped by 8 bases and J by 7 bases; unmatched bases: 13. The CDR3 runs 15 residues.

J is TRBJ2-1 and V is TRBV14, with TRBD2 matching over 10 bases. This CDR3 has 15 residues. From germline, CDR1 is SGHDN and CDR2 FVKESK. The J segment lost 6 bases and the V segment lost 2 bases, leaving 4 bases of the junction unmatched. CDR3 protein: CASSQSIAGGNEQFF. The CDR3 DNA follows: TGTGCCAGCAGCCAATCGATAGCGGGGGGCAATGAGCAGTTCTTC.

In its sample, this clone was seen once. The DNA for the CDR3 is TGTGCCACCAGCCCGGGACAGTCTTTATTCCCGCCCCAGCATTTT. Its protein product is CATSPGQSLFPPQHF. The chain couples TRBV15 to TRBJ1-5, with 7 nucleotides matching TRBD1. There are 15 residues in the CDR3. The germline CDR1 and CDR2 sequences are LNHNV and YYDKDF (reference sequence). The V segment lost 5 bases and the J segment 9 bases; nucleotides outside the gene matches: 13.

This chain uses TRBV9 with TRBJ2-7; 8 nucleotides agree with TRBD2. Germline lookup yields CDR1 SGDLS and CDR2 YYNGEE. The CDR3 is 14 amino acids. V shed 0 bases and J 5 bases; nucleotides not matched to a gene: 4. DNA for the CDR3: TGTGCCAGCAGCGTAGGCGGTAGCGGGGACGAGCAGTACTTC. Amino acids: CASSVGGSGDEQYF.

This sequence joins TRBV18 and TRBJ1-6; 7 bases align to TRBD1. V shed 6 bases, J shed 6 bases, and the junction held 5 bases outside the gene matches. Germline CDR1 and CDR2: KGHSH and LQKENI. This CDR3 contains 14 residues. CDR3 coding DNA: TGTGCCAGCTCCTTCGACAGGGCTAATTCACCCCTCCACTTT. This translates into CASSFDRANSPLHF.

The chain joins TRBV11-2 to TRBJ2-1, with 8 bases that match TRBD2. CDR1 and CDR2 (germline): SGHAT, FQNNGV. J lost 8 bases, V lost 4 bases, and 13 bases had no gene match. CDR3 length: 16 amino acids. This CDR3 reads CASSSGTSPSGDEQFF. The DNA for the CDR3 is TGTGCCAGCAGCTCCGGGACTAGTCCCTCTGGGGATGAGCAGTTCTTC.

This chain links TRBV7-9 with TRBJ1-4, with unresolved D. The CDR3 is 15 amino acids. Looked up from germline, CDR1 is SEHNR and CDR2 is FQNEAQ (reference sequence). Trimming pared 6 bases from V and 4 bases from J, leaving 15 bases between. The CDR3 coding sequence is TGTGCCAGCAGTTACCCCGAGATCGTTAATGAAAAACTGTTTTTT. It yields the protein CASSYPEIVNEKLFF. Full variable domain (remainder filled in from reference TRBV7-9 and TRBJ1-4): DTGVSQNPRHKITKRGQNVTFRCDPISEHNRLYWYRQTLGQGPEFLTYFQNEAQLEKSRLLSDRFSAERPKGSFSTLEIQRTEQGDSAMYLCASSYPEIVNEKLFFGSGTQLSVL.

The chain combines TRBV19 with TRBJ1-1; the D is unclear. The CDR3 has 13 amino acids. Trimming took off 2 bases at V and 4 bases at J, with 8 bases between the two ends. CDR1 is LNHDA and CDR2 is SQIVND in the germline V gene (reference sequence). CDR3 protein: CASSIPPGTEAFF. The CDR3 DNA follows: TGTGCCAGTAGTATACCCCCGGGCACTGAAGCTTTCTTT. Full variable domain (rest looked up from reference TRBV19 and TRBJ1-1): DGGITQSPKYLFRKEGQNVTLSCEQNLNHDAMYWYRQDPGQGLRLIYYSQIVNDFQKGDIAEGYSVSREKKESFPLTVTSAQKNPTAFYLCASSIPPGTEAFFGQGTRLTVV.

The gene calls are TRBV7-2 and TRBJ2-5, with a possible D match to TRBD2 (6 bases). CDR3 length: 15 amino acids. V lost 5 bases and J lost 4, with 17 bases in between. Germline CDR1 is SGHTA and CDR2 is FQGNSA. The CDR3 loop is CASSPGLGRRETQYF. The CDR3 nucleotides are TGTGCCAGCAGCCCCGGCTTAGGGAGGAGAGAGACCCAGTACTTC.

V and J are TRBV6-5 and TRBJ2-1; D uncertain. The germline V gene has CDR1 MNHEY and CDR2 SVGAGI. Trimming stripped 8 bases from V and 5 bases from J, with 7 bases between. The CDR3 has 11 residues. The DNA for the CDR3 is TGTGCCAGCGACTGGCACAATGAGCAGTTCTTC. As protein: CASDWHNEQFF.

Comments on this clone: A read error may produce the germline difference seen at one junction end. The J gene is TRBJ2-5, the V gene TRBV3-1 (or the pseudogene TRBV3-2); possible D gene TRBD2, 7 bases. CDR3 length: 15 residues. CDR1 and CDR2 from the germline V gene are LGHDT and YNNKEL (reference sequence). The CDR3 DNA reads TGTGCCCGCAGCCAGGGGTGGGGGGGGCCAGAGACCCAGTACTTC. Translation: CARSQGWGGPETQYF.

The V gene is TRBV5-1, the J gene TRBJ2-2, with a possible D match to TRBD1 (7 bases). The CDR3 runs 14 residues. Per the germline V gene, CDR1 is SGHRS and CDR2 is YFSETQ. Trimming shortened V by 4 bases and J by 6 bases, and 13 bases separated the two germline ends. CDR3: CASSQGGPAGELFF. The CDR3 nucleotides are TGCGCCAGCAGCCAGGGGGGCCCCGCCGGGGAGCTGTTTTTT.